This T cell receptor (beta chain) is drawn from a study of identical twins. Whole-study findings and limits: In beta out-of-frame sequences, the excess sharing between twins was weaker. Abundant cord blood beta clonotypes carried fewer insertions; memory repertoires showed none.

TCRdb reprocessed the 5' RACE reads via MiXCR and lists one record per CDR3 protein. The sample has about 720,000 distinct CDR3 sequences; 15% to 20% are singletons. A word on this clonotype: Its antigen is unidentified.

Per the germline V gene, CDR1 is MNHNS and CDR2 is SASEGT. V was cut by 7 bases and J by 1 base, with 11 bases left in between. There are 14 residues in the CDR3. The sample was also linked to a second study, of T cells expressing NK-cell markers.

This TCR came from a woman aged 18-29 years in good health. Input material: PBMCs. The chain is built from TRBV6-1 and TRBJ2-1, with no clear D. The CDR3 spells CASKGWGSYNEQFF. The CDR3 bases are TGTGCCAGCAAGGGCTGGGGATCCTACAATGAGCAGTTCTTC.